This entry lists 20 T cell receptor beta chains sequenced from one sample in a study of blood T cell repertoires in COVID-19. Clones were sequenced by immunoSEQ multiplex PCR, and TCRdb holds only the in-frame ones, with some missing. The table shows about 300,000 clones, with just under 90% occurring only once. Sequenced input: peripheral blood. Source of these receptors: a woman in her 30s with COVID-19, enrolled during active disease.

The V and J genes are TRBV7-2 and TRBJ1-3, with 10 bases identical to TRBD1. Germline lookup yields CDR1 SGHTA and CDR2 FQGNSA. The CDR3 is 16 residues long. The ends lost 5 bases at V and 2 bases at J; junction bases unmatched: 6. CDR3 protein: CASSTAGTGAGNTIYF. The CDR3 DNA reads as TGTGCCAGCAGCACAGCCGGGACAGGGGCTGGAAACACCATATATTTT.

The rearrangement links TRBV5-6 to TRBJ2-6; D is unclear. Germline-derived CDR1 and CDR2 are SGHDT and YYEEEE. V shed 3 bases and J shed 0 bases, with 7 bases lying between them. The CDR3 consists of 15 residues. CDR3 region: CASSSTLSGANVLTF. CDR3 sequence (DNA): TGTGCCAGCAGCTCGACACTCTCTGGGGCCAACGTCCTGACTTTC.

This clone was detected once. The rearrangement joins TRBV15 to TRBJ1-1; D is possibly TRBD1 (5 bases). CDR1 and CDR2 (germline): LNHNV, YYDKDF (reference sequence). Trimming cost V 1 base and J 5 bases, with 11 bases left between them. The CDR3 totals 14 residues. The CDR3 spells CATSRVAGETEAFF. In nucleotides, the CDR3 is TGTGCCACCAGCAGAGTTGCGGGGGAAACTGAAGCTTTCTTT.

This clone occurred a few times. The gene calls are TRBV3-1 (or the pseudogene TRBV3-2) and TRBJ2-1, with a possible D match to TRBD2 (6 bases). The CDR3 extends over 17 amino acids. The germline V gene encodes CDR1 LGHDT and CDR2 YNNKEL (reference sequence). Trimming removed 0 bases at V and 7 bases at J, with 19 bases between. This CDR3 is CASSQEGSGRAKNEQFF. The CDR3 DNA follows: TGTGCCAGCAGCCAAGAGGGGAGCGGGCGGGCAAAAAATGAGCAGTTCTTC.

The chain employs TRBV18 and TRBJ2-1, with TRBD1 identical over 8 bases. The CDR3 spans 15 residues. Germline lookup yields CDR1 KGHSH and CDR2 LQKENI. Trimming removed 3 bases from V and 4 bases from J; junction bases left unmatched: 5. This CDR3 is CASSPEDRAYNEQFF. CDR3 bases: TGTGCCAGCTCACCGGAGGACAGGGCTTACAATGAGCAGTTCTTC.

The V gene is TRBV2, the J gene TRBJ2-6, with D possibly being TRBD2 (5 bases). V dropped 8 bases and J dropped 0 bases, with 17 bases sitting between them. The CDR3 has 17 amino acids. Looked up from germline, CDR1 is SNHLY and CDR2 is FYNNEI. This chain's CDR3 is CASEGDHPTSGANVLTF. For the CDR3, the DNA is TGTGCCAGCGAGGGAGATCATCCCACCTCTGGGGCCAACGTCCTGACTTTC.

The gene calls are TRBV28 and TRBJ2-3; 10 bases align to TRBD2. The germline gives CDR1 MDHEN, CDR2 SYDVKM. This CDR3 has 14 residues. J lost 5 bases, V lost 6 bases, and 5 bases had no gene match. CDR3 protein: CASRLAGPGDTQYF. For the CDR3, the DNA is TGTGCCAGCAGACTAGCGGGGCCGGGAGATACGCAGTATTTT.

The CDR3 spells CASSLTGTSGGAGDTQYF. CDR3 nucleotides: TGCGCCAGCAGTCTTACCGGGACTAGCGGGGGGGCCGGGGATACGCAGTATTTT. This chain uses TRBV5-1 with TRBJ2-3; 16 bases are shared with TRBD2. The CDR3 is 18 residues long. V was pared by 5 bases and J by 6 bases, with 12 bases of the junction left unmatched. The germline V gene has CDR1 SGHRS and CDR2 YFSETQ.

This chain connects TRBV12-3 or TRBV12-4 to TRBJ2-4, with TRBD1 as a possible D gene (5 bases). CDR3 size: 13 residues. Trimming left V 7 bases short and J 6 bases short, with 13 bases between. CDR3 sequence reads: CASTGAVGNIQYF. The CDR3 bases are TGTGCCAGCACTGGGGCGGTTGGAAACATTCAGTACTTC.

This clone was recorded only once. The DNA for the CDR3 is TGTGCCTGGAGAAACCAGGGGGTTCGGAAGGAAGAAGCTTTCTTT. It specifies CAWRNQGVRKEEAFF. The chain uses TRBV30 and TRBJ1-1, with 7 bases matching TRBD1. Germline CDR1 reads GTSNPN; CDR2 reads SVGIG (reference sequence). The CDR3 covers 15 residues. Germline trimming cut 3 bases from V and 8 bases from J; bases unmatched to any gene: 15.

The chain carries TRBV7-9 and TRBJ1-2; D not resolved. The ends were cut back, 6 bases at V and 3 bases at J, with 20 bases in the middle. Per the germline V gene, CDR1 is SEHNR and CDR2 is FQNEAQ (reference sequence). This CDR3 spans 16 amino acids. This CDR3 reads CASSTHPGSGDYGYTF. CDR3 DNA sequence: TGTGCCAGCAGTACCCACCCGGGCTCCGGGGACTATGGCTACACCTTC.

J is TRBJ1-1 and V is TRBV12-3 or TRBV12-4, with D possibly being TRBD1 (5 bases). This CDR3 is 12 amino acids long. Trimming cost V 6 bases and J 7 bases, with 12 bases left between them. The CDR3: CASRGEDSEAFF. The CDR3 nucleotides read TGTGCCAGCAGGGGTGAAGACAGTGAAGCTTTCTTT.

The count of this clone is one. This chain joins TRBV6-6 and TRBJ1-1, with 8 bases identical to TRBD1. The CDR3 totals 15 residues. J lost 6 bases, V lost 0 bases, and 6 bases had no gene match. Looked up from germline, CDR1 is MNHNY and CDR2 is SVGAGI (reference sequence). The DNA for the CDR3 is TGTGCCAGCAGTTACTCGGACCGACAGGGGCCTGAAGCTTTCTTT. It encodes CASSYSDRQGPEAFF.

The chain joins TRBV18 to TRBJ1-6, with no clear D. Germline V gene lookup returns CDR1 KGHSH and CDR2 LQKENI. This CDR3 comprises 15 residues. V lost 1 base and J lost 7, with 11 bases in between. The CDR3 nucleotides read TGTGCCAGCTCACCACTCGGGATGCCCAATTCACCCCTCCACTTT. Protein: CASSPLGMPNSPLHF.

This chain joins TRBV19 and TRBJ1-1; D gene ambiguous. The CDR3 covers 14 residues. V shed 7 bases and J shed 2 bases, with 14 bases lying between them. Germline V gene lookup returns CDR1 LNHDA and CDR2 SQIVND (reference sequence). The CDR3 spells CASTPSRSNTEAFF. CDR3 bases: TGTGCCAGTACCCCCTCTCGGTCTAACACTGAAGCTTTCTTT.

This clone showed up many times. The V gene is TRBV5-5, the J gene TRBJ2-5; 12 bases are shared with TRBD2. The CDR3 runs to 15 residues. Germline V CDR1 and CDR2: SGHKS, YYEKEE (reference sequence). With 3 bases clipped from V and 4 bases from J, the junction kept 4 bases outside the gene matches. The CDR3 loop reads CASSSLAGGRETQYF. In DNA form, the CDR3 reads TGTGCCAGCAGCTCCCTAGCGGGGGGGCGAGAGACCCAGTACTTC. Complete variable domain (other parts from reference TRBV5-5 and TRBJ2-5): DAGVTQSPTHLIKTRGQQVTLRCSPISGHKSVSWYQQVLGQGPQFIFQYYEKEERGRGNFPDRFSARQFPNYSSELNVNALLLGDSALYLCASSSLAGGRETQYFGPGTRLLVL.

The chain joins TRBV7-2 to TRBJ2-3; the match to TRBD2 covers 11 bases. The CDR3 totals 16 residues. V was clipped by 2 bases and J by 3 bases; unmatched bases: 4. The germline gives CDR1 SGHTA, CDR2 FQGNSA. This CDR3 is CASSLRLAGPTDTQYF. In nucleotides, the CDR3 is TGTGCCAGCAGCTTAAGACTAGCGGGGCCGACAGATACGCAGTATTTT.

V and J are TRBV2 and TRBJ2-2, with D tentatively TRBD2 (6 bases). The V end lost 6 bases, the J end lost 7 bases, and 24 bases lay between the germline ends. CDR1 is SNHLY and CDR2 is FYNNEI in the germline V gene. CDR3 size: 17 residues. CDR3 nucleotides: TGTGCCAGCAGAGACCCTTTTACGGGGGATCATGACGGGGAGCTGTTTTTT. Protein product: CASRDPFTGDHDGELFF.

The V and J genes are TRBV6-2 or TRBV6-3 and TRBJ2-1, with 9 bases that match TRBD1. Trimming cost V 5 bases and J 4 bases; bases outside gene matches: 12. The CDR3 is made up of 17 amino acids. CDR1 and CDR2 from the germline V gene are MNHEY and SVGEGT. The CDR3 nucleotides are TGTGCCAGCAGTGCCCGAAAGGGACAGGGCAATTACAATGAGCAGTTCTTC. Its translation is CASSARKGQGNYNEQFF.

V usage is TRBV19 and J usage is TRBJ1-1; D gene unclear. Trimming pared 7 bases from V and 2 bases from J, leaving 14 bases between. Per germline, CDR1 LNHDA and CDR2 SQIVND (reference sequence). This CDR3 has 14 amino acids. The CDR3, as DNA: TGTGCCAGTACCCATGGGCAGTCAAACACTGAAGCTTTCTTT. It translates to CASTHGQSNTEAFF.